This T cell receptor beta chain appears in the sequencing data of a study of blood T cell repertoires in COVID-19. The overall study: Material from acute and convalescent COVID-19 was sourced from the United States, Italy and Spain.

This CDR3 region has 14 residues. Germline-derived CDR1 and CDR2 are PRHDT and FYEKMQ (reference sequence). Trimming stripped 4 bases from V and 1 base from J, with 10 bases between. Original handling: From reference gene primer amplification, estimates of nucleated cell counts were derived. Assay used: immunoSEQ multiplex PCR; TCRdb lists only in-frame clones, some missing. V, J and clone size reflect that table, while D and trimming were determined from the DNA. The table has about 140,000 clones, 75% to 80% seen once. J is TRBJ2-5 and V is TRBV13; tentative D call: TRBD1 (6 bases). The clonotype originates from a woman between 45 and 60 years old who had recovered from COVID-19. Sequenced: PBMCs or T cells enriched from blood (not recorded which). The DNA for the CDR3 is TGTGCCAGCAGCTCCCCAGGGGCCCAAGAGACCCAGTACTTC. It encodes CASSSPGAQETQYF.